Sequencing of this T cell receptor beta chain was carried out in a study of blood T cells in healthy people across ages. Only a few counts were recorded for this clonotype. As yet, its antigen is unknown. Together with a sample-barcoded 5' primer, a J-beta primer mix was included in a second PCR lasting about 6 to 11 cycles. Each of the cDNA molecules was tagged by a template-switch adaptor with 12 random nucleotides. TCRdb reprocessed the 5' RACE reads with MiXCR, giving one entry per CDR3 protein. The sample consists of 550,000 to 700,000 distinct CDR3 sequences, 27% of them appearing once. Study-wide findings and caveats: Compared with aged donors, long-lived donors showed fewer expanded clones, suggesting selection.

A minimum of 6 micrograms of total RNA was extracted per sample. The clonotype originates from a woman aged 70-85 years in good health. Sequenced sample: blood.

The CDR3 is CASSRDTGQETQYF. The DNA for the CDR3 is TGCGCCAGCAGCAGGGACACCGGCCAAGAGACCCAGTACTTC. The chain employs TRBV5-1 and TRBJ2-5; TRBD1 might be the D (6 bases). CDR3 length equals 14 residues. Looked up from germline, CDR1 is SGHRS and CDR2 is YFSETQ. V was cut by 4 bases and J by 1 base, with 11 bases left in between.